Listed below are T cell receptor beta chains from one sample, sequenced in a study of blood T cell repertoires in COVID-19. Clones were read by immunoSEQ multiplex PCR, and TCRdb kept only the in-frame ones, dropping some. This table holds fewer than 120,000 clones, around four fifths found once. The sample consisted of peripheral blood. The source is a woman aged 60-75 years with acute or convalescent COVID-19. The conserved cysteine and the conserved F or W are not part of the CDR3 here.

v_call cdr3_aa
TRBV5-4 ASSLEVGGSTDTQY
TRBV29-1 SVEIGQTGNTIY
TRBV3-1/TRBV3-2 ASSQDGLAGGVVETQY
TRBV5-8 ASSTQVYGYT
TRBV9 ASSVVGDSTDTQY
TRBV2 ASSGRTSGGSTEQF
TRBV19 ASSRQGREQY
TRBV5-5 ASSLVGSSYNEQF
TRBV2 ASSGQGYEQY
TRBV11-3 ASSRDRREQY
TRBV7-2 ASSLRTRRGGPNSPLH
TRBV18 ASSEGTGGFYEQY
TRBV19 ASSPGQRNEKLF
TRBV2 ASSDGRGGTDTQY
TRBV2 ASRGTGALYGYT
TRBV6-5 ASILSEGPYEQY
TRBV2 ASSFQGGGTDTQY
TRBV4-1 ASSQGSGGAVETQY
TRBV7-3 ASSSTADSPLH
TRBV4-3 ASSQDPRDITGYT
TRBV19 AVRSSGNTIY
TRBV3-1/TRBV3-2 ASSQDYGRGTNTEAF
TRBV5-1 ASSSQGGTEAF
TRBV5-1 ASSLTGDPYGYT
TRBV12-3/TRBV12-4 ASSIERRREAF
TRBV6-5 ASSVDRAGGYT
TRBV9 ASSASGVSGNTIY
TRBV4-1 ASSQANRGDYGYT
TRBV6-2/TRBV6-3 ASSYTQGAQGYT
TRBV6-1 ASSEGQDDGYT
TRBV14 ASSRRPSGGDPAYNEQF
TRBV10-3 AISGGGTEAF
TRBV3-1/TRBV3-2 ASSPEPGHPNTEAF
TRBV5-1 ASSLSGTGPNTEAF
TRBV5-6 ASSLPDEQF
TRBV28 ASSSRSGASSYEQY
TRBV7-9 ASSWPGQGSNYT
TRBV7-2 ASRRTLDTEAF
TRBV6-5 ASRTGSWIGEKLF
TRBV9 ASSVSQGEGETQY
TRBV3-1/TRBV3-2 ASSRGQNEQF
TRBV10-1 ANSSDRQSGNTIY
TRBV30 AWKGQRGLDSYNSPLH
TRBV13 ASRPNRGLVDNSPLH
TRBV5-6 ASSGGTTEAF
TRBV7-3 ASSPGRNTEAF
TRBV11-3 ASSRQGANYGYT
TRBV2 ASRVDRGNSPLH